What follows are 8 T cell receptor beta chains derived from one specimen sequenced in a study of identical twins. TCRdb independently ran MiXCR on the 5' RACE reads; one entry per CDR3 protein. The data contain about 390,000 distinct CDR3 sequences, roughly 10% of them singletons. The sample consisted of naive T cells sorted from blood. The origin of the receptors is a woman in her fifties or sixties in good health.

Turning to this clonotype: Possible read error: a much larger clone is one base away. This rearrangement joins TRBV29-1 to TRBJ2-5; TRBD1 agrees at 9 bases. Germline V gives CDR1 SQVTM, CDR2 ANQGSEA. The CDR3 is 15 residues long. The junction had 12 bases not matched to a gene; V was cut back by 1 base and J by 9 bases. The CDR3 nucleotides read TGCAGCGTTGAAGGGTTACAGGGGGCGCAGGAGGCCCAGTACTTC. Amino acid sequence: CSVEGLQGAQEAQYF.

Many counts were recorded for this clonotype. This chain uses TRBV5-1 with TRBJ1-1, with D unclear. Deletions cut 2 bases from V and 1 base from J, with 6 bases between. From germline, CDR1 is SGHRS and CDR2 YFSETQ. There are 13 residues in the CDR3. CDR3 DNA sequence: TGCGCCAGCAGCTTAGTGAGGAACACTGAAGCTTTCTTT. Amino acids: CASSLVRNTEAFF.

The rearrangement uses TRBV12-3 or TRBV12-4 and TRBJ2-2, with a weak D call TRBD2 (5 bases). The germline V and J ends were trimmed by 2 bases and 4 bases, with 11 bases remaining between them. CDR3 length equals 15 residues. The CDR3 spells CASSLLGEGTGELFF. The DNA for the CDR3 is TGTGCCAGCAGTTTACTGGGAGAGGGCACCGGGGAGCTGTTTTTT.

This chain uses TRBV2 with TRBJ2-7; D gene uncertain. The CDR3 consists of 13 residues. Deletions cut 7 bases from V and 0 bases from J, with 10 bases between. CDR1 and CDR2 (germline): SNHLY, FYNNEI. As DNA, the CDR3 is TGTGCCAGCATTCAGTCACTCTCCTACGAGCAGTACTTC. Protein product: CASIQSLSYEQYF.

This clonotype was recorded a few times. The chain uses TRBV11-3 and TRBJ2-1; the match to TRBD1 covers 10 bases. Germline values: CDR1 SGHNT, CDR2 YENEEA. There are 16 residues in the CDR3. V lost 5 bases and J lost 8; bases outside the gene matches: 12. CDR3 protein: CASSTPEGQGYDEQFF. The CDR3 DNA reads as TGTGCCAGCAGCACCCCAGAGGGACAGGGGTACGATGAGCAGTTCTTC. Drawing the rest from reference TRBV11-3 and TRBJ2-1, the complete variable domain is EAGVVQSPRYKIIEKKQPVAFWCNPISGHNTLYWYLQNLGQGPELLIRYENEEAVDDSQLPKDRFSAERLKGVDSTLKIQPAELGDSAVYLCASSTPEGQGYDEQFFGPGTRLTVL.

The CDR3 DNA sequence: TGTGCCAGCAGCCCACGTTCGAGGAACACCGGGGAGCTGTTTTTT. Translation gives CASSPRSRNTGELFF. The chain employs TRBV11-3 and TRBJ2-2; D is uncertain. Trimming cost V 5 bases and J 1 base, with 11 bases left between them. Per germline, CDR1 SGHNT and CDR2 YENEEA. This CDR3 is built from 15 residues.

This clonotype was recorded a few times. The V gene is TRBV3-1, the J gene TRBJ2-5; D is undetermined. V was trimmed by 1 base and J by 4 bases, leaving 13 bases between them. There are 15 residues in the CDR3. Germline CDR1 reads LGHDT; CDR2 reads YNNKEL (reference sequence). CDR3 loop: CASSQGQWIRETQYF. The CDR3 DNA follows: TGTGCCAGCAGCCAAGGGCAGTGGATAAGAGAGACCCAGTACTTC.

The CDR3 bases are TGTGCCAGCAGCACACTAGCGGGAGATTCCAAGAGGAAGACCCAGTACTTC. Translating gives CASSTLAGDSKRKTQYF. The rearrangement uses TRBV3-1 and TRBJ2-5, with 11 bases matching TRBD2. V lost 5 bases and J lost 6; bases outside the gene matches: 14. Germline loops: CDR1 LGHDT, CDR2 YNNKEL (reference sequence). The CDR3 has 17 amino acids.